A single sample gave rise to the 17 T cell receptor beta chains below, sequenced in a study of early T cells in non-severe SARS-CoV-2 infection. One entry per CDR3 protein, called by TCRdb with MiXCR from the 5' RACE reads. The sample contains about 30,000 distinct CDR3 sequences, 5.2% of which appear only once. Sequencing input: whole blood. These receptors were obtained from an adult who was a healthcare worker with PCR-confirmed SARS-CoV-2 infection or an uninfected control (not recorded which).

The chain recombines TRBV18 with TRBJ2-3; D is unresolved. Germline V gene sequence: CDR1 KGHSH, CDR2 LQKENI. The CDR3 spans 14 residues. Trimming removed 4 bases at V and 2 bases at J, with 10 bases between. The CDR3 bases are TGTGCCAGCTCACTGGCTCGGTCCACAGATACGCAGTATTTT. It yields the protein CASSLARSTDTQYF. Supplemented by reference TRBV18 and TRBJ2-3, the full variable domain reads NAGVMQNPRHLVRRRGQEARLRCSPMKGHSHVYWYRQLPEEGLKFMVYLQKENIIDESGMPKERFSAEFPKEGPSILRIQQVVRGDSAAYFCASSLARSTDTQYFGPGTRLTVL.

This clonotype was counted between two and nine times. J is TRBJ2-2 and V is TRBV28; 7 nucleotides agree with TRBD2. Germline CDR1 is MDHEN and CDR2 is SYDVKM. The CDR3 loop spans 13 amino acids. Trimming cost V 8 bases and J 4 bases; bases outside gene matches: 4. CDR3 coding DNA: TGTGCCAGCGGGACGGGGGGCACCGGGGAGCTGTTTTTT. It codes for CASGTGGTGELFF.

This clonotype was seen a few times. This chain joins TRBV6-2 or TRBV6-3 and TRBJ1-1; D is unresolved. Germline V gene lookup returns CDR1 MNHEY and CDR2 SVGEGT. Trimming removed 4 bases at V and 1 base at J, with 7 bases between. There are 13 residues in the CDR3. CDR3 DNA: TGTGCCAGCAGTTCGATCGGGAACACTGAAGCTTTCTTT. Translation: CASSSIGNTEAFF.

In its sample, this clonotype was seen a few times. This rearrangement joins TRBV4-1 to TRBJ1-1; D gene ambiguous. CDR1 and CDR2 (germline): MGHRA, YSYEKL. The CDR3 sequence is 14 residues long. Trimming took 0 bases from V and 0 from J, leaving 5 bases between them. The CDR3 is CASSQDGVNTEAFF. DNA for the CDR3: TGCGCCAGCAGCCAAGATGGGGTGAACACTGAAGCTTTCTTT.

This clonotype was seen ten or more times. The rearrangement uses TRBV19 and TRBJ2-7; D not certain. CDR1 is LNHDA and CDR2 is SQIVND in the germline V gene (reference sequence). V was pared by 4 bases and J by 0 bases, with 4 bases between. The CDR3 consists of 12 residues. CDR3 nucleotide sequence: TGTGCCAGTAGTACAGCCTCCTACGAGCAGTACTTC. This translates into CASSTASYEQYF.

This clonotype was counted a few times. The chain is built from TRBV27 and TRBJ2-5, with 9 bases matching TRBD1. V dropped 5 bases and J dropped 3; count of bases not matched to a gene: 4. The V gene's germline CDR1 is MNHEY and CDR2 SMNVEV (reference sequence). This CDR3 contains 14 residues. CDR3 sequence: CASSGRDREETQYF. The DNA for the CDR3 is TGTGCCAGCAGTGGAAGGGACAGGGAAGAGACCCAGTACTTC.

This clonotype was counted many times. This sequence joins TRBV7-2 and TRBJ1-4; TRBD1 agrees at 7 bases. CDR3 length: 15 amino acids. The V segment lost 7 bases and the J segment 8 bases; nucleotides outside the gene matches: 13. Looked up from germline, CDR1 is SGHTA and CDR2 is FQGNSA. The CDR3: CASTETGTASEKLFF. The CDR3 DNA follows: TGTGCCAGCACCGAAACCGGGACAGCTTCCGAAAAACTGTTTTTT.

There are many counts of this clonotype. This sequence joins TRBV28 and TRBJ2-1; TRBD1 might be the D (5 bases). Trimming took 2 bases from V and 6 from J, leaving 14 bases between them. The CDR3 is 15 amino acids. Germline CDR1 and CDR2: MDHEN and SYDVKM. CDR3 DNA: TGTGCCAGCAGTTTAGGGCAGGGTTTCGGCAATGAGCAGTTCTTC. Protein: CASSLGQGFGNEQFF. The whole variable domain, filled in from reference TRBV28 and TRBJ2-1, reads DVKVTQSSRYLVKRTGEKVFLECVQDMDHENMFWYRQDPGLGLRLIYFSYDVKMKEKGDIPEGYSVSREKKERFSLILESASTNQTSMYLCASSLGQGFGNEQFFGPGTRLTVL.

This clonotype was detected many times. The V gene is TRBV3-1, the J gene TRBJ2-7, with unresolved D. Deletions cut 10 bases from V and 3 bases from J, with 19 bases between. This CDR3 has 14 residues. Germline CDR1 and CDR2: LGHDT and YNNKEL (reference sequence). CDR3 DNA: TGTGCCATCAAGGTCCGGAGAAAAAACTACGAGCAGTACTTC. It codes for CAIKVRRKNYEQYF.

At least ten counts were recorded for this clonotype. The chain employs TRBV11-2 and TRBJ2-5, with 10 bases identical to TRBD2. Trimming took 3 bases from V and 4 from J; bases not matched to a gene: 8. CDR1 and CDR2 (germline): SGHAT, FQNNGV. There are 16 residues in the CDR3. The DNA for the CDR3 is TGTGCCAGCAGCTTTGGCGCTAGCGGGAGCCGAGAGACCCAGTACTTC. Translated, it gives CASSFGASGSRETQYF.

This clonotype was seen many times. V and J are TRBV6-6 and TRBJ1-5; D possibly corresponds to TRBD1 (5 bases). Trimming pared 4 bases from V and 4 bases from J, leaving 8 bases between. The CDR3 sequence is 13 residues long. Germline CDR1 is MNHNY and CDR2 is SVGAGI (reference sequence). CDR3 region: CASSSGQNQPQHF. Written as DNA, the CDR3 is TGTGCCAGCAGTTCAGGGCAAAATCAGCCCCAGCATTTT.

In this sample, this clonotype turned up a few times. V usage is TRBV6-2 or TRBV6-3 and J usage is TRBJ1-1; D is unresolved. Germline V gene sequence: CDR1 MNHEY, CDR2 SVGEGT. There are 13 residues in the CDR3. V was pared by 2 bases and J by 5 bases, with 9 bases between. This chain's CDR3 is CASSYIDLTEAFF. The CDR3 bases are TGTGCCAGCAGTTACATAGATCTAACTGAAGCTTTCTTT.

This clonotype was seen repeatedly, ten times or more. The V and J genes are TRBV3-1 and TRBJ2-7; D might be TRBD2 (5 bases). The CDR3 spans 13 residues. The V end lost 5 bases, the J end lost 2 bases, and 10 bases lay between the germline ends. From germline, CDR1 is LGHDT and CDR2 YNNKEL (reference sequence). The CDR3 DNA is TGTGCCAGCAGCGCGAGGGCGACCTACGAGCAGTACTTC. Amino acid sequence: CASSARATYEQYF.

Ten or more counts support this clonotype. V gene TRBV12-3 or TRBV12-4 combines with J gene TRBJ2-2, with 10 bases lining up with TRBD1. V dropped 7 bases and J dropped 4; count of bases not matched to a gene: 6. The CDR3 consists of 15 residues. The CDR3 nucleotides are TGTGCCAGCAATGCCGGGACAGGGGCCACCGGGGAGCTGTTTTTT. Its protein is CASNAGTGATGELFF.

Many counts were recorded for this clonotype. The chain links TRBV27 to TRBJ2-7; D is possibly TRBD1 (6 bases). The CDR3 length is 14 residues. Trimming removed 6 bases at V and 2 bases at J, with 14 bases between. Germline V gene data show CDR1 as MNHEY and CDR2 as SMNVEV (reference sequence). This CDR3 reads CASRHGTQTYEQYF. The CDR3 DNA reads TGTGCCAGCAGACACGGGACACAGACCTACGAGCAGTACTTC.

This clonotype appeared many times. V usage is TRBV11-2 and J usage is TRBJ2-7, with D tentatively TRBD2 (5 bases). The CDR3 extends over 15 amino acids. Germline loops: CDR1 SGHAT, CDR2 FQNNGV. V lost 5 bases and J 0 bases, leaving 14 bases between the germline ends. Here the CDR3 DNA reads TGTGCCAGCAGCAAAGCGGCCCTGAGCTCCTACGAGCAGTACTTC. Protein sequence: CASSKAALSSYEQYF. The full variable domain, with the rest looked up from reference TRBV11-2 and TRBJ2-7, is EAGVAQSPRYKIIEKRQSVAFWCNPISGHATLYWYQQILGQGPKLLIQFQNNGVVDDSQLPKDRFSAERLKGVDSTLKIQPAKLEDSAVYLCASSKAALSSYEQYFGPGTRLTVT.

The chain recombines TRBV20-1 with TRBJ2-7, with 9 nucleotides matching TRBD2. The V gene end was trimmed by 6 bases and the J gene end by 0 bases; junction bases not matched to a gene: 6. This CDR3 is built from 14 residues. Germline assignment: CDR1 DFQATT and CDR2 SNEGSKA (reference sequence). CDR3 sequence: CSARRREGSYEQYF. The CDR3, as DNA: TGCAGTGCCAGGCGGCGGGAGGGCTCCTACGAGCAGTACTTC.